The 11 T cell receptor beta chains below were found in one sample sequenced in a study of early T cells in non-severe SARS-CoV-2 infection. A single record per CDR3 protein comes from TCRdb applying MiXCR to the 5' RACE reads. The sample has around 80,000 distinct CDR3 sequences, 13% seen once. Sequencing was performed on whole blood. The receptors derive from an adult who was a healthcare worker with PCR-confirmed SARS-CoV-2 infection or an uninfected control (not recorded which).

The chain carries TRBV5-1 and TRBJ2-7; D is unclear. V lost 3 bases and J lost 0, with 10 bases in between. Germline CDR1 and CDR2: SGHRS and YFSETQ. This CDR3 is 14 amino acids long. The CDR3 nucleotides read TGCGCCAGCAGCTCCGACACACTCTCCTACGAGCAGTACTTC. Amino acid sequence: CASSSDTLSYEQYF.

This clonotype was recorded a few times. The genes are TRBV5-1 and TRBJ1-1; the D is unclear. V was shortened by 0 bases and J by 0 bases, with 9 bases between the two germline ends. Germline V lookup: CDR1 SGHRS, CDR2 YFSETQ. The CDR3 sequence is 15 residues long. The CDR3 reads CASSLEASLNTEAFF. CDR3 nucleotides: TGCGCCAGCAGCTTGGAAGCCAGCCTGAACACTGAAGCTTTCTTT.

The table lists this clonotype with many counts. The V and J genes are TRBV9 and TRBJ2-3; D unclear. V was shortened by 7 bases and J by 3 bases, with 9 bases between the two germline ends. Germline V gene sequence: CDR1 SGDLS, CDR2 YYNGEE. CDR3 size: 12 residues. In DNA, the CDR3 is TGTGCCAGCTCTTACCGGACAGATACGCAGTATTTT. Translated: CASSYRTDTQYF.

This clonotype was seen more than once but under ten times. The chain recombines TRBV29-1 with TRBJ2-1; no firm D call. V dropped 5 bases and J dropped 6 bases, with 14 bases sitting between them. The germline V gene has CDR1 SQVTM and CDR2 ANQGSEA. This CDR3 spans 13 amino acids. DNA of the CDR3: TGCAGCGTTCGGCATGCTGCAGGCAATGAGCAGTTCTTC. Amino acids: CSVRHAAGNEQFF.

The chain combines TRBV4-1 with TRBJ1-1, with 7 bases that match TRBD1. Losses at the gene ends were 5 bases for V and 0 bases for J; bases not matched to a gene: 3. CDR3 length: 14 residues. Germline assignment: CDR1 MGHRA and CDR2 YSYEKL. Written as DNA, the CDR3 is TGCGCCAGCAGCGCTACAGGGGTGAACACTGAAGCTTTCTTT. Encoded protein: CASSATGVNTEAFF.

This chain uses TRBV20-1 with TRBJ1-1, with D perhaps matching TRBD1 (5 bases). V was clipped by 6 bases and J by 7 bases, with 15 bases between them. The CDR3 length is 12 residues. CDR1 and CDR2 (germline): DFQATT, SNEGSKA (reference sequence). The CDR3 DNA follows: TGCAGTGCATCGGGACTTCGCCGTGAAGCTTTCTTT. It is translated as CSASGLRREAFF.

This rearrangement joins TRBV29-1 to TRBJ2-5; 7 positions agree with TRBD1. The length of the CDR3 is 13 residues. With 7 bases clipped from V and 7 bases from J, the junction kept 12 bases outside the gene matches. Germline assignment: CDR1 SQVTM and CDR2 ANQGSEA. DNA of the CDR3: TGCAGCGCGGGACAGCCACGTTTGGGGACCCAGTACTTC. Protein: CSAGQPRLGTQYF.

This clonotype was seen only a few times. The chain is built from TRBV2 and TRBJ2-7; the D gene is possibly TRBD1 (6 bases). CDR3 length equals 13 residues. V was clipped by 6 bases and J by 4 bases, with 13 bases between them. CDR1 is SNHLY, CDR2 FYNNEI, per germline. CDR3 sequence reads: CASRRDTAYEQYF. Here the CDR3 DNA reads TGTGCCAGCAGACGGGACACTGCATACGAGCAGTACTTC.

The chain links TRBV28 to TRBJ1-2, with D unclear. The V and J ends lost 6 bases and 0 bases respectively, with 20 bases between them. Per the germline V gene, CDR1 is MDHEN and CDR2 is SYDVKM. This CDR3 is 17 amino acids long. The CDR3 nucleotides are TGTGCCAGCAGCTTCTCCTTACAGACGCGTTCTAACTATGGCTACACCTTC. This sequence encodes CASSFSLQTRSNYGYTF.

This clonotype was seen many times. The V and J genes are TRBV9 and TRBJ2-1; 14 bases line up with TRBD2. V lost 4 bases to trimming and J lost 5 bases; unmatched junction nucleotides: 8. CDR3 length: 17 residues. The V gene's germline CDR1 is SGDLS and CDR2 YYNGEE. As DNA, the CDR3 is TGTGCCAGCAGCTTAGGGACTAGCGGGAGAAGTAACAATGAGCAGTTCTTC. It specifies CASSLGTSGRSNNEQFF.

This clonotype was counted ten times or more. This rearrangement joins TRBV29-1 to TRBJ2-1, with 14 positions matching TRBD2. V shed 7 bases and J 8 bases; nucleotides not matched to a gene: 7. This CDR3 has 14 amino acids. Germline V gene data show CDR1 as SQVTM and CDR2 as ANQGSEA. The CDR3 loop is CSALTSGRGYEQFF. The CDR3 nucleotides read TGCAGCGCTTTGACTAGCGGGAGGGGTTATGAGCAGTTCTTC.